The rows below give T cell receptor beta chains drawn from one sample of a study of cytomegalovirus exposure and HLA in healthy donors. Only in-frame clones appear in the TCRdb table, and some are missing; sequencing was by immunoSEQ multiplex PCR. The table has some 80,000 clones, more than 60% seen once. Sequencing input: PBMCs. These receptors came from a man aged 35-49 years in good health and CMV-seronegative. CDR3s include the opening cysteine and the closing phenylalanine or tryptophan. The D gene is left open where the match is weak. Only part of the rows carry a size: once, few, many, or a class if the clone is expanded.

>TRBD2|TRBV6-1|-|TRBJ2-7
CATKGGLGYEQYF
TGTGCCACCAAGGGAGGGCTAGGCTACGAGCAGTACTTC
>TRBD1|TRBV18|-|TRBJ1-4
CASSPGQTNEKLFF
TGTGCCAGCTCACCGGGACAGACTAATGAAAAACTGTTTTTT
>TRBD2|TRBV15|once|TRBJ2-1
CATSQLAGRSYNEQFF
TGTGCCACCAGTCAGCTAGCGGGAAGGTCCTACAATGAGCAGTTCTTC
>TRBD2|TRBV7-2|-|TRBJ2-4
CASSVAGGAKNIQYF
TGTGCCAGCAGCGTAGCGGGAGGAGCCAAAAACATTCAGTACTTC
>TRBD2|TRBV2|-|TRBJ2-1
CARTSGRNEQFF
TGTGCCCGGACTAGCGGACGCAATGAGCAGTTCTTC
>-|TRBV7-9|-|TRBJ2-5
CASTLGAVETQYF
TGTGCCAGCACCCTAGGGGCGGTTGAGACCCAGTACTTC
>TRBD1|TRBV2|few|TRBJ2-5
CASSPGQGALKTQYF
TGTGCCAGCAGCCCGGGACAGGGGGCCTTGAAGACCCAGTACTTC
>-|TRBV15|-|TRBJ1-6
CATSRGPVKRDSPLHF
TGTGCCACCAGCAGAGGCCCGGTCAAGCGGGATTCACCCCTCCACTTT
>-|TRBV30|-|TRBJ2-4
CAWSVLAGINIQYF
TGTGCCTGGAGTGTACTCGCGGGCATTAACATTCAGTACTTC
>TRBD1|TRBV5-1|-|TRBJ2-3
CASSHGQGSTDTQYF
TGCGCCAGCAGCCATGGACAGGGGAGCACAGATACGCAGTATTTT
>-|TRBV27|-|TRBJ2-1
CASSSPGLSYNEQFF
TGTGCCAGCAGTTCGCCGGGACTTTCCTACAATGAGCAGTTCTTC
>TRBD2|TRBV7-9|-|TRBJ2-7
CSSGRLAGSYEQYF
TGTTCCAGCGGCCGACTAGCGGGGAGCTACGAGCAGTACTTC
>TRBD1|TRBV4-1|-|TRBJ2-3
CASSQIRGRTDTQYF
TGCGCCAGCAGCCAGATCAGGGGGCGCACAGATACGCAGTATTTT
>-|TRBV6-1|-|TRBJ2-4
CASSERPGKGEMAKNIQYF
TGTGCCAGCAGTGAAAGACCGGGAAAGGGGGAAATGGCCAAAAACATTCAGTACTTC
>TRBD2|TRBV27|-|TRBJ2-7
CASSSPLAGGPYEQYF
TGTGCCAGCAGTTCCCCCCTAGCGGGAGGGCCCTACGAGCAGTACTTC
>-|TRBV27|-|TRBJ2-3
CASTTHRGYPDTQYF
TGTGCCAGCACCACCCACCGGGGGTACCCAGATACGCAGTATTTT
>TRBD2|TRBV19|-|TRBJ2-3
CATYPRSGRESSTDTQYF
TGTGCCACCTACCCCCGGTCAGGGCGGGAGAGTAGCACAGATACGCAGTATTTT
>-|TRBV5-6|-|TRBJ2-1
CASTPSLVRSSYNEQFF
TGTGCCAGCACCCCTAGCCTGGTAAGGAGCTCCTACAATGAGCAGTTCTTC
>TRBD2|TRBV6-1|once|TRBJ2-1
CASNQAGSSYNEQFF
TGTGCCAGCAACCAAGCGGGGAGCTCCTACAATGAGCAGTTCTTC
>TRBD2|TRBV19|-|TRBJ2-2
CASNPGTSGSFAPGELFF
TGTGCCAGTAACCCCGGGACTAGCGGGAGTTTTGCCCCCGGGGAGCTGTTTTTT
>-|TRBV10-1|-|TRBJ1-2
CASSENSLGYGYTF
TGCGCCAGCAGTGAAAACAGTTTGGGCTATGGCTACACCTTC
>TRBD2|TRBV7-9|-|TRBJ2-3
CASSLVSGSSTDTQYF
TGTGCCAGCAGCTTAGTTAGCGGGAGTAGCACAGATACGCAGTATTTT
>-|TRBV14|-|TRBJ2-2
CASSQERGGVGGELFF
TGTGCCAGCAGCCAAGAAAGGGGAGGCGTTGGAGGGGAGCTGTTTTTT
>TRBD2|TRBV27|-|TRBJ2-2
CASSPGTSGRGGPGELFF
TGTGCCAGCAGTCCCGGGACTAGCGGGAGGGGGGGTCCCGGGGAGCTGTTTTTT
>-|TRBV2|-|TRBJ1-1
CASSEAGDTEAFF
TGTGCCAGCAGTGAGGCAGGGGACACTGAAGCTTTCTTT
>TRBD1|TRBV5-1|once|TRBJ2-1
CASSLGDRFNEQFF
TGCGCCAGCAGCTTGGGGGACAGGTTCAATGAGCAGTTCTTC
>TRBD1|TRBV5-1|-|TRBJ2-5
CASSLSDRGETQYF
TGCGCCAGCAGCTTGTCGGACAGGGGTGAGACCCAGTACTTC
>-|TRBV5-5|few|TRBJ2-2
CASSPRPPSPSNTGELFF
TGTGCCAGCAGCCCGAGGCCCCCGTCCCCCTCGAACACCGGGGAGCTGTTTTTT
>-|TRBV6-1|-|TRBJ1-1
CATPREPNTEAFF
TGTGCCACTCCGAGGGAACCGAACACTGAAGCTTTCTTT
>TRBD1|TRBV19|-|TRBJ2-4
CASSIDLAGTGKNIQYF
TGTGCCAGTAGTATAGATCTTGCTGGGACAGGGAAAAACATTCAGTACTTC
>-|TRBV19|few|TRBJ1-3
CASNKREGSSGNTIYF
TGTGCCAGCAACAAACGGGAGGGGTCGTCTGGAAACACCATATATTTT
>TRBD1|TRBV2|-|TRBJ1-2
CASSERQGKIHDNYGYTF
TGTGCCAGCAGCGAGCGACAGGGGAAGATCCACGATAACTATGGCTACACCTTC
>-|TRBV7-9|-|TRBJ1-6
CASSPNPGALHF
TGTGCCAGCAGCCCTAACCCGGGGGCCCTCCACTTT
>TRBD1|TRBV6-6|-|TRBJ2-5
CASRDGTGGGETQYF
TGTGCCAGCAGGGATGGGACAGGTGGGGGGGAGACCCAGTACTTC
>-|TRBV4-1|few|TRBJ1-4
CASSQSWAVDEKLFF
TGCGCCAGCAGCCAGAGCTGGGCAGTGGATGAAAAACTGTTTTTT
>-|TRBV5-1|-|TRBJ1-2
CASSLAPGSNGYTF
TGCGCCAGCAGCTTGGCCCCAGGGTCGAACGGCTACACCTTC
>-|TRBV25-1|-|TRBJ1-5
CASSDRGSQPQHF
TGTGCCAGCAGTGACAGGGGAAGTCAGCCCCAGCATTTT
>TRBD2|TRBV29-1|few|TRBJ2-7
CSVARTSGSGEQYF
TGCAGCGTTGCGAGGACTAGCGGGAGTGGAGAGCAGTACTTC
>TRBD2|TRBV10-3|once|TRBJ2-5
CAISESARRGGTQYF
TGTGCCATCAGTGAGTCCGCTAGACGGGGGGGGACCCAGTACTTC
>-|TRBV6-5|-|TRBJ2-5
CASSRGQLQETQYF
TGTGCCAGCAGTAGAGGACAGCTCCAAGAGACCCAGTACTTC
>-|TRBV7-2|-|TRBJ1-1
CASSLYSLRPNTEAFF
TGTGCCAGCAGCTTATATTCGTTGCGTCCAAACACTGAAGCTTTCTTT
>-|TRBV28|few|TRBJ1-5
CASSFGGVSAQPQHF
TGTGCCAGCAGTTTCGGGGGGGTAAGCGCTCAGCCCCAGCATTTT
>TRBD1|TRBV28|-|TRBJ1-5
CASSSYPGQGRNQPQHF
TGTGCCAGCAGTTCATACCCGGGACAGGGAAGGAATCAGCCCCAGCATTTT
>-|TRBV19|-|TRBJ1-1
CASSPRTLKANTEAFF
TGTGCCAGTAGTCCGCGGACACTGAAAGCGAACACTGAAGCTTTCTTT
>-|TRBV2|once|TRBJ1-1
CASSFQGGTEAFF
TGTGCCAGCAGTTTTCAGGGTGGCACTGAAGCTTTCTTT
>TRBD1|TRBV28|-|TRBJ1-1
CASSSGGPNTEAFF
TGTGCCAGCAGTTCAGGGGGCCCGAACACTGAAGCTTTCTTT
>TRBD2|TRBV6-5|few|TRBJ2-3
CASSPSGSPTDTQYF
TGTGCCAGCAGTCCCAGCGGGAGTCCCACAGATACGCAGTATTTT
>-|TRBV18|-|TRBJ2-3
CATFRGVGPDTQYF
TGTGCCACCTTCAGGGGTGTGGGGCCAGATACGCAGTATTTT
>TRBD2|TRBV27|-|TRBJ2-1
CASRLLLAGGSYNEQFF
TGTGCCAGCAGGCTACTATTAGCGGGGGGCTCCTACAATGAGCAGTTCTTC